In its sample, the clone carrying this T cell receptor beta chain was seen many times. What it binds is not known. This beta chain lies outside the target of a library built for alpha chains; its clone size means little. Indicated time point: sample taken at primary tumor resection. TCRs were sequenced from unsorted whole RNA of tumor, nontumor lung or PBMC. The V end lost 2 bases, the J end lost 7 bases, and 12 bases lay between the germline ends. Germline CDR1 reads MNHNY; CDR2 reads SVGAGI (reference sequence). The CDR3 has 14 amino acids. These data come from a study of spatial heterogeneity in lung cancer. The overall study: A T cell module score from matched bulk RNA-seq correlated strongly with TCR transcript counts in tumor regions.

TCRdb analysed the 5' RACE reads with MiXCR anew, one entry per CDR3 protein. The data show some 7,400 distinct CDR3 sequences, with roughly 7% seen just once and over 15% held by the top ten. Findings of the study overall: Tracking of tumor mutation counts was seen in expanded intratumoral alpha and beta TCR counts.

The J gene is TRBJ1-5, the V gene TRBV6-6; tentatively, D is TRBD1 (6 bases). The sequence derives from a female donor with early-stage non-small cell lung cancer. The specimen was lung tumor tissue, collected at surgery. The CDR3, as DNA: TGTGCCAGCAGTTACAGTCAGGGGAAACAGCCCCAGCATTTT. This sequence encodes CASSYSQGKQPQHF.